Following are 27 T cell receptor beta chains from one sample sequenced in a study of cytomegalovirus exposure and HLA in healthy donors. The study ran its PCR with 60 Vbeta and 13 Jbeta primers. Some clones are missing from TCRdb's copy, which holds only in-frame ones; the method was immunoSEQ multiplex PCR. The sample contains hundreds of thousands of clones, about four fifths of which appear only once. Sample: PBMCs. All receptors come from a young man in good health and CMV-seronegative.

The rearrangement joins TRBV5-6 to TRBJ2-1; maybe TRBD2 (5 bases). Germline loops: CDR1 SGHDT, CDR2 YYEEEE. V was pared by 7 bases and J by 0 bases, with 8 bases between. The CDR3 covers 13 residues. This CDR3 reads CASAGGSYNEQFF. CDR3 sequence (DNA): TGTGCCAGCGCAGGAGGCTCCTACAATGAGCAGTTCTTC.

The V and J genes are TRBV2 and TRBJ2-7, with D perhaps TRBD1 (6 bases). Trimming stripped 8 bases from V and 2 bases from J, with 7 bases between. Germline V lookup: CDR1 SNHLY, CDR2 FYNNEI. The CDR3 totals 11 residues. CDR3 protein: CASGQPYEQYF. The CDR3 nucleotides are TGTGCCAGCGGACAGCCCTACGAGCAGTACTTC.

V gene TRBV28 combines with J gene TRBJ2-7; D unclear. This CDR3 comprises 13 residues. Deletions cut 4 bases from V and 2 bases from J, with 9 bases between. From germline, CDR1 is MDHEN and CDR2 SYDVKM. The CDR3 protein is CASSSGFTYEQYF. The CDR3 nucleotides read TGTGCCAGCAGTTCCGGTTTTACCTACGAGCAGTACTTC. The full variable domain, rest sourced from reference TRBV28 and TRBJ2-7, is DVKVTQSSRYLVKRTGEKVFLECVQDMDHENMFWYRQDPGLGLRLIYFSYDVKMKEKGDIPEGYSVSREKKERFSLILESASTNQTSMYLCASSSGFTYEQYFGPGTRLTVT.

The CDR3 DNA reads as TGCGCCAGCAGCCGAGGACTAGCGGGGAGCTACGAGCAGTACTTC. This translates into CASSRGLAGSYEQYF. The chain couples TRBV4-1 to TRBJ2-7; 12 nucleotides align to TRBD2. V dropped 4 bases and J dropped 3; count of bases not matched to a gene: 4. This CDR3 is 15 amino acids long. Germline V gives CDR1 MGHRA, CDR2 YSYEKL.

The chain links TRBV7-6 to TRBJ1-1; the match to TRBD1 covers 12 bases. Germline V gene data show CDR1 as SGHVS and CDR2 as FNYEAQ. V shed 3 bases and J 4 bases; nucleotides not matched to a gene: 9. The CDR3 runs to 17 residues. The CDR3 protein is CASSLGQGAGTSTEAFF. CDR3 nucleotide sequence: TGTGCCAGCAGCTTGGGACAGGGGGCCGGTACGAGCACTGAAGCTTTCTTT.

A word on this clone: The junction departs from germline at one end; a sequencing error may be responsible. The chain uses TRBV6-1 and TRBJ2-7; 9 bases align to TRBD1. This CDR3 is 13 amino acids long. Germline CDR1 reads MNHNS; CDR2 reads SASEGT. CDR3 sequence reads: CASKGTGSYEQYF. The CDR3 DNA follows: TGTGCCAGCAAGGGGACAGGGTCCTATGAGCAGTACTTC.

The chain recombines TRBV2 with TRBJ1-2, with 9 bases fitting TRBD1. The ends lost 1 base at V and 6 bases at J; junction bases unmatched: 3. This CDR3 region has 14 residues. CDR1 and CDR2 (germline): SNHLY, FYNNEI. The CDR3, as DNA: TGTGCCAGCAGTGAAGGGACAGGGGAGAATGGCTACACCTTC. Its translation: CASSEGTGENGYTF.

This rearrangement joins TRBV18 to TRBJ1-4; TRBD1 is a possible D gene (6 bases). Trimming removed 4 bases at V and 2 bases at J, with 14 bases between. From germline, CDR1 is KGHSH and CDR2 LQKENI. There are 16 residues in the CDR3. CDR3 amino acids: CASSLVQGSTNEKLFF. The CDR3 DNA follows: TGTGCCAGCTCACTTGTACAGGGCTCGACTAATGAAAAACTGTTTTTT. Using reference TRBV18 and TRBJ1-4 for the parts outside the CDR3, the full variable domain is NAGVMQNPRHLVRRRGQEARLRCSPMKGHSHVYWYRQLPEEGLKFMVYLQKENIIDESGMPKERFSAEFPKEGPSILRIQQVVRGDSAAYFCASSLVQGSTNEKLFFGSGTQLSVL.

The rearrangement joins TRBV4-2 to TRBJ2-2; 9 bases align to TRBD1. V lost 3 bases to trimming and J lost 5 bases; unmatched junction nucleotides: 1. In germline, CDR1 is LGHNA, CDR2 YNFKEQ. There are 14 residues in the CDR3. CDR3 in DNA: TGTGCCAGCAGCCAGGACAGGGGAACCGGGGAGCTGTTTTTT. Translation: CASSQDRGTGELFF.

This chain links TRBV2 with TRBJ2-4; 7 bases are shared with TRBD1. This CDR3 comprises 13 residues. V lost 5 bases to trimming and J lost 11 bases; unmatched junction nucleotides: 9. Germline V gives CDR1 SNHLY, CDR2 FYNNEI. CDR3 DNA sequence: TGTGCCAGCAGTCCTCTCCCCCAGGGGGTTCAGTACTTC. Translation: CASSPLPQGVQYF. Variable domain in full (rest from reference TRBV2 and TRBJ2-4): EPEVTQTPSHQVTQMGQEVILRCVPISNHLYFYWYRQILGQKVEFLVSFYNNEISEKSEIFDDQFSVERPDGSNFTLKIRSTKLEDSAMYFCASSPLPQGVQYFGAGTRLSVL.

The chain uses TRBV6-5 and TRBJ2-7, with 12 nucleotides matching TRBD1. Trimming at V came to 2 bases and at J to 5 bases, leaving 4 bases not matched to a gene. This CDR3 comprises 15 residues. Per the germline V gene, CDR1 is MNHEY and CDR2 is SVGAGI. The CDR3 protein is CASSYRDRGRHEQYF. The CDR3 bases are TGTGCCAGCAGTTACCGGGACAGGGGGCGGCACGAGCAGTACTTC.

Here the CDR3 reads CASSPLLGETQYF. The CDR3 nucleotides read TGTGCCAGCAGCCCTTTACTAGGGGAGACCCAGTACTTC. J is TRBJ2-5 and V is TRBV7-2; D possibly corresponds to TRBD2 (5 bases). Germline V CDR1 and CDR2: SGHTA, FQGNSA. Trimming removed 5 bases from V and 5 bases from J, with 12 bases in between. This CDR3 is 13 amino acids long.

This rearrangement joins TRBV14 to TRBJ2-2, with 8 bases identical to TRBD1. Germline-derived CDR1 and CDR2 are SGHDN and FVKESK. The V gene end was trimmed by 4 bases and the J gene end by 4 bases; junction bases not matched to a gene: 8. This CDR3 contains 16 residues. The CDR3 loop reads CASSLRTGRGTGELFF. CDR3 nucleotide sequence: TGTGCCAGCAGCCTACGGACAGGGAGAGGCACCGGGGAGCTGTTTTTT.

The rearrangement uses TRBV27 and TRBJ1-5, with a tentative D call TRBD1 (6 bases). V dropped 10 bases and J dropped 0 bases, with 16 bases sitting between them. Per germline, CDR1 MNHEY and CDR2 SMNVEV (reference sequence). This CDR3 spans 15 amino acids. Written as DNA, the CDR3 is TGTGCCACCCTGTGGGACAAAAGTAGCAATCAGCCCCAGCATTTT. Protein product: CATLWDKSSNQPQHF.

This clone appeared once. The chain couples TRBV6-6 to TRBJ1-5; 7 bases agree with TRBD1. Germline assignment: CDR1 MNHNY and CDR2 SVGAGI (reference sequence). The CDR3 extends over 14 amino acids. J gave up 5 bases and V 10 bases, and 11 bases lay outside the gene matches. The CDR3 bases are TGTGCCACCCACGCTAGACAGGGCCATCAGCCCCAGCATTTT. Translation gives CATHARQGHQPQHF.

This clone appeared once. The chain is built from TRBV28 and TRBJ1-4; D remains ambiguous. Germline lookup yields CDR1 MDHEN and CDR2 SYDVKM. V was trimmed by 2 bases and J by 7 bases, leaving 17 bases between them. The CDR3 is 16 amino acids. The CDR3 DNA reads as TGTGCCAGCAGTTTAGAGGTCGGAGGGAGTGGTGAAAAACTGTTTTTT. Encoded protein: CASSLEVGGSGEKLFF.

V and J are TRBV11-2 and TRBJ1-5; tentative D call: TRBD1 (6 bases). Trimming stripped 5 bases from V and 0 bases from J, with 8 bases between. This CDR3 contains 14 residues. The germline CDR1 and CDR2 sequences are SGHAT and FQNNGV. In nucleotides, the CDR3 is TGTGCCAGCAGCCCGGACAGTAGCAATCAGCCCCAGCATTTT. This codes for CASSPDSSNQPQHF.

This sequence joins TRBV20-1 and TRBJ2-5, with a possible D match to TRBD1 (5 bases). Germline V CDR1 and CDR2: DFQATT, SNEGSKA (reference sequence). Trimming removed 6 bases at V and 2 bases at J, with 7 bases between. The CDR3 has 11 residues. DNA for the CDR3: TGCAGTGCGCGGACACAAGAGACCCAGTACTTC. Translation gives CSARTQETQYF.

In DNA, the CDR3 is TGCGCCAGCAGCGATCCGGGACTAGCGGGGGGCATCACAGATACGCAGTATTTT. The encoded protein is CASSDPGLAGGITDTQYF. V usage is TRBV5-1 and J usage is TRBJ2-3, with 15 bases identical to TRBD2. This CDR3 contains 18 residues. The junction had 8 bases not matched to a gene; V was cut back by 4 bases and J by 2 bases. The germline gives CDR1 SGHRS, CDR2 YFSETQ.

The V and J genes are TRBV11-2 and TRBJ2-7, with D maybe TRBD1 (6 bases). This CDR3 comprises 13 residues. From germline, CDR1 is SGHAT and CDR2 FQNNGV. V was pared by 4 bases and J by 6 bases, with 13 bases between. This CDR3 reads CASSSFSQGEQYF. The CDR3 nucleotides read TGTGCCAGCAGCTCTTTCTCACAGGGCGAGCAGTACTTC.

J is TRBJ1-4 and V is TRBV4-2; D is perhaps TRBD1 (6 bases). Between the trimmed V and J ends, which lost 0 bases and 6 bases, there was a span of 11 bases. The CDR3 is 15 residues long. CDR1 is LGHNA and CDR2 is YNFKEQ in the germline V gene. The CDR3 reads CASSQDWDMDEKLFF. The CDR3 nucleotides read TGTGCCAGCAGCCAAGATTGGGACATGGATGAAAAACTGTTTTTT.

This sequence joins TRBV27 and TRBJ1-6; 7 bases fit TRBD1. The CDR3 covers 13 residues. J lost 6 bases, V lost 7 bases, and 3 bases had no gene match. CDR1 is MNHEY, CDR2 SMNVEV, per germline (reference sequence). The DNA for the CDR3 is TGTGCCAGCACGACAGGGAGTAATTCACCCCTCCACTTT. It specifies CASTTGSNSPLHF.

The V call is TRBV2, the J call TRBJ1-4, with D perhaps TRBD1 (5 bases). Germline-derived CDR1 and CDR2 are SNHLY and FYNNEI. Trimming took off 4 bases at V and 4 bases at J, with 13 bases between the two ends. The CDR3 is 15 amino acids. CDR3 coding DNA: TGTGCCAGCAGTGGGCCAGGGTCTCTTAATGAAAAACTGTTTTTT. Amino acid sequence: CASSGPGSLNEKLFF. Supplemented by reference TRBV2 and TRBJ1-4, the full variable domain reads EPEVTQTPSHQVTQMGQEVILRCVPISNHLYFYWYRQILGQKVEFLVSFYNNEISEKSEIFDDQFSVERPDGSNFTLKIRSTKLEDSAMYFCASSGPGSLNEKLFFGSGTQLSVL.

The genes are TRBV5-1 and TRBJ1-1, with no clear D. Germline CDR1 SGHRS, CDR2 YFSETQ. Trimming cost V 0 bases and J 0 bases, with 12 bases left between them. The CDR3 is made up of 16 amino acids. The CDR3: CASSLDPAALNTEAFF. The CDR3 bases are TGCGCCAGCAGCTTGGACCCTGCGGCATTGAACACTGAAGCTTTCTTT.

The V call is TRBV6-5, the J call TRBJ2-5; D is unclear. Germline loops: CDR1 MNHEY, CDR2 SVGAGI. CDR3 length: 14 amino acids. V shed 0 bases and J shed 7 bases, with 12 bases lying between them. The CDR3 is CASSYSRLHATQYF. The CDR3 DNA reads as TGTGCCAGCAGTTACTCGAGACTGCACGCGACCCAGTACTTC.

The chain recombines TRBV7-8 with TRBJ2-2; 8 nucleotides match TRBD2. This CDR3 spans 15 amino acids. J lost 6 bases, V lost 3 bases, and 6 bases had no gene match. Germline V gives CDR1 SGHVS, CDR2 FQNEAQ. The CDR3 protein is CASSFAGGTPGELFF. The DNA for the CDR3 is TGTGCCAGCAGCTTTGCGGGGGGTACTCCCGGGGAGCTGTTTTTT.

In its sample, this clone was seen once. The chain recombines TRBV5-1 with TRBJ2-1; TRBD2 agrees at 12 bases. There are 18 residues in the CDR3. CDR1 and CDR2 from the germline V gene are SGHRS and YFSETQ. Trimming at V came to 0 bases and at J to 12 bases, leaving 16 bases not matched to a gene. The CDR3 loop reads CASSLARLAGATASGQFF. The CDR3 DNA reads as TGCGCCAGCAGCTTGGCACGACTAGCGGGGGCCACCGCCTCGGGGCAGTTCTTC. The full variable domain, rest sourced from reference TRBV5-1 and TRBJ2-1, is KAGVTQTPRYLIKTRGQQVTLSCSPISGHRSVSWYQQTPGQGLQFLFEYFSETQRNKGNFPGRFSGRQFSNSRSEMNVSTLELGDSALYLCASSLARLAGATASGQFFGPGTRLTVL.